Each of the 2 T cell receptor beta chains below was sequenced from the same sample in a study of T cell responses to AZD1222 COVID-19 vaccine. TCRdb's copy holds only in-frame clones and misses some; the assay was immunoSEQ multiplex PCR. This table holds approximately 81,000 clones, around four fifths found once. The sequences come from peripheral blood, collected 28 days after the second AZD1222 dose. The receptors stem from an adult who received the AZD1222 COVID-19 vaccine.

V is TRBV15 and J is TRBJ2-3, with a possible D match to TRBD2 (5 bases). The CDR3 runs to 15 residues. Trimming took 0 bases from V and 5 from J, leaving 12 bases between them. Germline assignment: CDR1 LNHNV and CDR2 YYDKDF (reference sequence). CDR3 nucleotide sequence: TGTGCCACCAGCAGAGATTTGAGGGAGATAGATACGCAGTATTTT. Residues: CATSRDLREIDTQYF.

CDR3 residues: CASTGQGTDTQYF. CDR3 in DNA: TGTGCCAGCACTGGACAGGGCACAGATACGCAGTATTTT. J is TRBJ2-3 and V is TRBV2; 7 bases agree with TRBD1. This CDR3 is built from 13 residues. CDR1 and CDR2 from the germline V gene are SNHLY and FYNNEI. The V segment lost 7 bases and the J segment 1 base; nucleotides outside the gene matches: 2.